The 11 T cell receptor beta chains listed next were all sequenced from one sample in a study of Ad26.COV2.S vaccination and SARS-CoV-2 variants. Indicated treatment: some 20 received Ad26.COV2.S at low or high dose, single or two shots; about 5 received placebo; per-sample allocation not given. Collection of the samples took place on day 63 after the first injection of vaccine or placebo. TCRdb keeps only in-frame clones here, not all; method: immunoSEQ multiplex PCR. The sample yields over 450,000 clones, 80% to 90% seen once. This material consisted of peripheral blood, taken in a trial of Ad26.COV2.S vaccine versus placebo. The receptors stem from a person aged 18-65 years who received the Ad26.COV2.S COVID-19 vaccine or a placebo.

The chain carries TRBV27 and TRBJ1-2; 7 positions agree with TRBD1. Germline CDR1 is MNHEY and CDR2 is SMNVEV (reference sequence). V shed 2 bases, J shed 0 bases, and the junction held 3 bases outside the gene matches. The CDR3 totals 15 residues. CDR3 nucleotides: TGTGCCAGCAGTTTAAAGACAGGGCCTAACTATGGCTACACCTTC. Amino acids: CASSLKTGPNYGYTF.

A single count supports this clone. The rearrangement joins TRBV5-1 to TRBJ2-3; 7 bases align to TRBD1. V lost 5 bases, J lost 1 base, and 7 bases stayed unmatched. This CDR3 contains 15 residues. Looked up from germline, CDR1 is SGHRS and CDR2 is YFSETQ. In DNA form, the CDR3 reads TGCGCCAGCAGTGCGGACAGGTCACGCACAGATACGCAGTATTTT. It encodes CASSADRSRTDTQYF.

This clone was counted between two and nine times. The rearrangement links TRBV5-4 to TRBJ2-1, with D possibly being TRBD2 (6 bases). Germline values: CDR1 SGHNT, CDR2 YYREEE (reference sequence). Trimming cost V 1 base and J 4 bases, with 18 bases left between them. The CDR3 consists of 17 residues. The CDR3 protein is CASSLYVFAGSYNEQFF. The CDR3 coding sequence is TGTGCCAGCAGCTTGTATGTATTTGCGGGAAGTTACAATGAGCAGTTCTTC.

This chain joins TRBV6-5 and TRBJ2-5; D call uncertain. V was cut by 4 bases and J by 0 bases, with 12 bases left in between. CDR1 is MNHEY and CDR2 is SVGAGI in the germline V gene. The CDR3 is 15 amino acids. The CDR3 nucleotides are TGTGCCAGCAGTTTGCATCGGCGGAACCAAGAGACCCAGTACTTC. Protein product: CASSLHRRNQETQYF.

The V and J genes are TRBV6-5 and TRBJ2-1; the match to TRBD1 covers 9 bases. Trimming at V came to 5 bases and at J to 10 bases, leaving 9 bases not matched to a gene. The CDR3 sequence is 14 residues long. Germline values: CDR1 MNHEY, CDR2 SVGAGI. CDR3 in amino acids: CASSRTGALGEQFF. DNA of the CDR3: TGTGCCAGCAGTCGGACAGGGGCCCTCGGGGAGCAGTTCTTC.

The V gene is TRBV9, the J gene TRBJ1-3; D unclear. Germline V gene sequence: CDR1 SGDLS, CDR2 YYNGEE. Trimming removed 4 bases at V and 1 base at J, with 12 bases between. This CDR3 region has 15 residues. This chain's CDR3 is CASSPPVASGNTIYF. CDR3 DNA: TGTGCCAGCAGCCCCCCTGTTGCGTCTGGAAACACCATATATTTT.

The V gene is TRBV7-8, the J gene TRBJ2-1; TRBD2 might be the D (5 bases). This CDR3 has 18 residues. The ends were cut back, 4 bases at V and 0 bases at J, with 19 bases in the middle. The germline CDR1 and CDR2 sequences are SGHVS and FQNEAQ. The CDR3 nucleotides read TGTGCCAGCAGCTCTATATTGAGCGGATTAAGCTCCTACAATGAGCAGTTCTTC. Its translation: CASSSILSGLSSYNEQFF.

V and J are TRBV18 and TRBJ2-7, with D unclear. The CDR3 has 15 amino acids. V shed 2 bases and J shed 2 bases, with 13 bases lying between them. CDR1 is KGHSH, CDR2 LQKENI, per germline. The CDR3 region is CASSPMTSTPYEQYF. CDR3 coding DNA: TGTGCCAGCTCACCAATGACCTCAACCCCCTACGAGCAGTACTTC.

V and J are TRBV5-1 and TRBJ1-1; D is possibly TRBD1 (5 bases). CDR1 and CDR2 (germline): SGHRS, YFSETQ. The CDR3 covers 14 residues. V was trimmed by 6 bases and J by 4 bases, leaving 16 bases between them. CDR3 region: CASTAYPGTTEAFF. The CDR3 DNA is TGCGCCAGCACCGCCTATCCAGGGACCACTGAAGCTTTCTTT. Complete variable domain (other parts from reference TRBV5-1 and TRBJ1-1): KAGVTQTPRYLIKTRGQQVTLSCSPISGHRSVSWYQQTPGQGLQFLFEYFSETQRNKGNFPGRFSGRQFSNSRSEMNVSTLELGDSALYLCASTAYPGTTEAFFGQGTRLTVV.

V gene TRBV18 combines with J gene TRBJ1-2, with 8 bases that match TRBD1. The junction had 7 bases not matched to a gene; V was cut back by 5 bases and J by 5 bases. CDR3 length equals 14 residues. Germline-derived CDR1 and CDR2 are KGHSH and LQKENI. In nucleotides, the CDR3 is TGTGCCAGCTCAACCGGACAGGGTCGGTATGGCTACACCTTC. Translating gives CASSTGQGRYGYTF.

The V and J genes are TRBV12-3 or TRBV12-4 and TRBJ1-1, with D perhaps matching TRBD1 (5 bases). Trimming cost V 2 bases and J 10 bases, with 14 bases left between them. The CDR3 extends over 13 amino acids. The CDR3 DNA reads TGTGCCAGCAGTTTAAGAGCGGGAGGGGCAGCTTTCTTT. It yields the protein CASSLRAGGAAFF.